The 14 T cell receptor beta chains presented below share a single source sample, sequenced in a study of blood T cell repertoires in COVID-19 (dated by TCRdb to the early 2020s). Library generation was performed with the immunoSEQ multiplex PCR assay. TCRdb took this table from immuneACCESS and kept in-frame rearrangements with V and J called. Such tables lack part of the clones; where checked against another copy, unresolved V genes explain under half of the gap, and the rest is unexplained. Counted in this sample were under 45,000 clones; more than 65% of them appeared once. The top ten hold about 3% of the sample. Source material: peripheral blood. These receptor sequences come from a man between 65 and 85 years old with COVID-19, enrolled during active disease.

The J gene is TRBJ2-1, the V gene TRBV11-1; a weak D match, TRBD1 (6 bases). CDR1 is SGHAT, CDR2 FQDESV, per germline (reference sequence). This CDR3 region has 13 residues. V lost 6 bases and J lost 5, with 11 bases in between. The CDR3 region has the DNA TGTGCCAGCAGTGCCGGACAGAACAATGAGCAGTTCTTC. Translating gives CASSAGQNNEQFF.

For the CDR3, the DNA is TGTGCCAGCAGCTTACATGACAGGGCAGTCGACCAGCCCCAGCATTTT. Its translation is CASSLHDRAVDQPQHF. The chain is built from TRBV7-8 and TRBJ1-5, with TRBD1 identical over 7 bases. CDR1 is SGHVS and CDR2 is FQNEAQ in the germline V gene. This CDR3 contains 16 residues. Germline trimming cut 2 bases from V and 7 bases from J; bases unmatched to any gene: 11.

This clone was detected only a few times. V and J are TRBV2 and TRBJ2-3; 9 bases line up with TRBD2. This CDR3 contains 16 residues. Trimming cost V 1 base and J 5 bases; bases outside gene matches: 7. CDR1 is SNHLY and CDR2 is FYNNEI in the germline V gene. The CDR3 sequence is CASSEDLAGGRDTQYF. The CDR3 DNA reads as TGTGCCAGCAGTGAAGACCTTGCGGGAGGGCGAGATACGCAGTATTTT.

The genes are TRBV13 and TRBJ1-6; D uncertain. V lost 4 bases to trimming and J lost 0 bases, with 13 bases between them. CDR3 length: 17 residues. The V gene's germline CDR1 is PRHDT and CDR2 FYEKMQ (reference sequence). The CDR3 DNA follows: TGTGCCAGCAGCTCTCGTACCTTGAGCTCCTATAATTCACCCCTCCACTTT. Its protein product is CASSSRTLSSYNSPLHF.

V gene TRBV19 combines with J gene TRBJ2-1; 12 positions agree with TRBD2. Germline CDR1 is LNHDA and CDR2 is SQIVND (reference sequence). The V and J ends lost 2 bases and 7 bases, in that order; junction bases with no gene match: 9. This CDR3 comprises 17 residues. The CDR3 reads CASSIQLAGGRGNEQFF. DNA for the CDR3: TGTGCCAGTAGTATACAACTAGCGGGAGGCCGGGGGAATGAGCAGTTCTTC.

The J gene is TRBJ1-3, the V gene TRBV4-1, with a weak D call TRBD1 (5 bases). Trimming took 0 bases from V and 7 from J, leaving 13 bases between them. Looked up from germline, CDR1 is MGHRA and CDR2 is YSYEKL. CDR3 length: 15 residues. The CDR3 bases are TGCGCCAGCAGCCAAGACCAGACCCAGGGTAACACCATATATTTT. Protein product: CASSQDQTQGNTIYF.

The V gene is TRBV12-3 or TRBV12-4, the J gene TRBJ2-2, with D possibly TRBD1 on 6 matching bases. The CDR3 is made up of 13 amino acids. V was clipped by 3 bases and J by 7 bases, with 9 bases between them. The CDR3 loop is CASSFSQGGELFF. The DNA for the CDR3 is TGTGCCAGCAGTTTCTCACAGGGCGGGGAGCTGTTTTTT.

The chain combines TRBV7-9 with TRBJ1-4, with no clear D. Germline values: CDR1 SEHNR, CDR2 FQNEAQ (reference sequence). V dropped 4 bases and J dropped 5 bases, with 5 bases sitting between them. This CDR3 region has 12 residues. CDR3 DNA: TGTGCCAGCAGCTCCCAAAATGAAAAACTGTTTTTT. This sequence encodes CASSSQNEKLFF.

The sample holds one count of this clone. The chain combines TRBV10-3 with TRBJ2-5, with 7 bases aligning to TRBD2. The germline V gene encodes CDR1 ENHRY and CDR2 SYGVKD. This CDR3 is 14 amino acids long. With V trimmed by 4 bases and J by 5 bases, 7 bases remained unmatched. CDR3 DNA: TGTGCCATCAGTGCGGCGGGGGAGGGGGAGACCCAGTACTTC. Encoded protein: CAISAAGEGETQYF.

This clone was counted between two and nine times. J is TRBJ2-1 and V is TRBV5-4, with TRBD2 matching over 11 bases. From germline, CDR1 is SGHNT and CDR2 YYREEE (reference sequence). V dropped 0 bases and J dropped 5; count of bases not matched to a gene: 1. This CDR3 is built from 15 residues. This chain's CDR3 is CASSLGGLADNEQFF. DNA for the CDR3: TGTGCCAGCAGCTTGGGGGGACTAGCGGACAATGAGCAGTTCTTC.

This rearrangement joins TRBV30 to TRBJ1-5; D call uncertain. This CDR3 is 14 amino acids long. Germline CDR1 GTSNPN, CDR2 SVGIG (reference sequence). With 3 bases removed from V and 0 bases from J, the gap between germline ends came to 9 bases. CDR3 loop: CAWSDTVSNQPQHF. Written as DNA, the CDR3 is TGTGCCTGGAGCGATACAGTTAGCAATCAGCCCCAGCATTTT.

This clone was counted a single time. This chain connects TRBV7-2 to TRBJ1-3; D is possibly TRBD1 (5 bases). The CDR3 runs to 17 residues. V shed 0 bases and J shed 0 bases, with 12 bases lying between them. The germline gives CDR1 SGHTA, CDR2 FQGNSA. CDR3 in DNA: TGTGCCAGCAGCTTAGCGGGGGGGGTGCTCTCTGGAAACACCATATATTTT. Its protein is CASSLAGGVLSGNTIYF.

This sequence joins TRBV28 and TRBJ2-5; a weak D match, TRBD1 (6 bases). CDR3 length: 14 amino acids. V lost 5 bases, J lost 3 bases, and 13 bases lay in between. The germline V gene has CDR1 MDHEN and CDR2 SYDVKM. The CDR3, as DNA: TGTGCCAGCAGTGGGGACATGGAGGAAGAGACCCAGTACTTC. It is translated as CASSGDMEEETQYF.

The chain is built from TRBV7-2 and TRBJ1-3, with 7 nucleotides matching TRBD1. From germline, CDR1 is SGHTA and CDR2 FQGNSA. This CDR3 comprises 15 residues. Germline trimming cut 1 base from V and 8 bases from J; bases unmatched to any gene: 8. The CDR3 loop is CASSLETGLGYTIYF. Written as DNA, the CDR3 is TGTGCCAGCAGCTTAGAGACAGGGTTGGGATACACCATATATTTT.